This T cell receptor (beta chain) was found in a study of blood T cell repertoires in COVID-19. Enrolment of Seattle patients took place during active infection, and they were followed longitudinally. In the authors' methods: Amplification from reference gene primers served as the basis for estimated nucleated cell counts. The assay was immunoSEQ multiplex PCR, and TCRdb's table has in-frame clones only and misses some. The V and J calls and clone size were taken over from that table, and D and trimming were inferred from the DNA. The data show around 250,000 clones, around 87% seen once. The receptor was derived from a woman aged 55-75 years with COVID-19, enrolled during active disease. Sequencing was carried out using peripheral blood.

The CDR3 here is CASSSRVLSGNTIYF. As DNA, the CDR3 is TGTGCCAGTAGTTCCCGGGTCCTCTCTGGAAACACCATATATTTT. V and J are TRBV19 and TRBJ1-3; D gene ambiguous. The CDR3 spans 15 residues. V was shortened by 5 bases and J by 0 bases, with 11 bases between the two germline ends. Germline lookup yields CDR1 LNHDA and CDR2 SQIVND (reference sequence).